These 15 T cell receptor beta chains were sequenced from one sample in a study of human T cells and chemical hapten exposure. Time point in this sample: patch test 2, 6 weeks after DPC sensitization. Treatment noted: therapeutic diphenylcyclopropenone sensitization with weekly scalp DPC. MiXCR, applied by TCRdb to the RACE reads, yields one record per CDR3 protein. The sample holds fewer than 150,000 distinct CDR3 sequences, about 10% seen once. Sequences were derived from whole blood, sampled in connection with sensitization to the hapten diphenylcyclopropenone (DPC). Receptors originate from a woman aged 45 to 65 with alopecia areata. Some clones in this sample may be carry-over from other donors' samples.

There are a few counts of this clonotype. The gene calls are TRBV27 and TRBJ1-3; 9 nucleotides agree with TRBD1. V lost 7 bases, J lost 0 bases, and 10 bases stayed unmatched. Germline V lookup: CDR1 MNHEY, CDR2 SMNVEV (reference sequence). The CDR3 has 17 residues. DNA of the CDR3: TGTGCCAGCACCAGGGACAGGGCTGTTTGCTCTGGAAACACCATATATTTT. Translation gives CASTRDRAVCSGNTIYF.

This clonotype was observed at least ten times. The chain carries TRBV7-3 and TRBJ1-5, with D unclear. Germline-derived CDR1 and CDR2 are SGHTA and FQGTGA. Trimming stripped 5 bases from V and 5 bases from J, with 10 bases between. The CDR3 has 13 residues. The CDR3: CASSKGPDQPQHF. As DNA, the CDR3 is TGTGCCAGCAGCAAGGGTCCCGATCAGCCCCAGCATTTT.

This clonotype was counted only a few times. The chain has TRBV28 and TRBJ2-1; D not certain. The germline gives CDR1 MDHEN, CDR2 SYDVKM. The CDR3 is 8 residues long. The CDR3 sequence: CGYNEQFF. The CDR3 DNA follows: TGTGGATACAATGAGCAGTTCTTC.

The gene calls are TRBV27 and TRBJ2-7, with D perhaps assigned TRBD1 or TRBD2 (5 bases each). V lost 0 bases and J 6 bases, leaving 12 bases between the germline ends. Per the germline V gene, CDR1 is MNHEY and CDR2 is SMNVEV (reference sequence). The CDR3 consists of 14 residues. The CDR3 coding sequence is TGTGCCAGCAGTTTATCGAGGGGAATCGGCGAGCAGTACTTC. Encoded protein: CASSLSRGIGEQYF.

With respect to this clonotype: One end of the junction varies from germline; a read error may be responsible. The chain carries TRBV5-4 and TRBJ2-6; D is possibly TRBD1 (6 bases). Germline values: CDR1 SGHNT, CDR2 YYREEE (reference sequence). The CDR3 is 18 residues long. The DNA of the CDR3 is TGTGCCAGCAGCTTGCGGGGCAGGGGCCGATCCGGGGCCAACGTCCTTACTTTC. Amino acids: CASSLRGRGRSGANVLTF.

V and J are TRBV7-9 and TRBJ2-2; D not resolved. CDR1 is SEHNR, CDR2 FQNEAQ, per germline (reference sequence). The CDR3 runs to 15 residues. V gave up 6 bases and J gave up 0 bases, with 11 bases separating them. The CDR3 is CASRQTDANTGELFF. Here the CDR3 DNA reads TGTGCCAGCAGACAGACGGACGCGAACACCGGGGAGCTGTTTTTT.

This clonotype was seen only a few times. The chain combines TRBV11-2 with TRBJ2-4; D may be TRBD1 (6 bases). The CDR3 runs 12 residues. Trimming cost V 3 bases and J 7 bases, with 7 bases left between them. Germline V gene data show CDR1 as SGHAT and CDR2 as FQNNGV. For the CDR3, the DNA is TGTGCCAGCAGCTTCGACAGGAACATTCAGTACTTC. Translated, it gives CASSFDRNIQYF.

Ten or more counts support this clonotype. CDR3 nucleotides: TGTGCCAGCAGCCCACGGACAGGGGGGACTGAAGCTTTCTTT. Amino acid sequence: CASSPRTGGTEAFF. V is TRBV5-4 and J is TRBJ1-1; TRBD1 matches at 10 bases. There are 14 residues in the CDR3. Germline V gene lookup returns CDR1 SGHNT and CDR2 YYREEE (reference sequence). Germline trimming cut 4 bases from V and 5 bases from J; bases unmatched to any gene: 5. The full variable domain, its missing parts supplied by reference TRBV5-4 and TRBJ1-1, is ETGVTQSPTHLIKTRGQQVTLRCSSQSGHNTVSWYQQALGQGPQFIFQYYREEENGRGNFPPRFSGLQFPNYSSELNVNALELDDSALYLCASSPRTGGTEAFFGQGTRLTVV.

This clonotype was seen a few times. The CDR3 DNA sequence: TGTGCCAGCAGCCCCCGGGACGGCTACTCTGGGGCCAACGTCCTGACTTTC. It is translated as CASSPRDGYSGANVLTF. The V and J genes are TRBV9 and TRBJ2-6, with D perhaps given as TRBD1 or TRBD2 (5 bases each). Germline assignment: CDR1 SGDLS and CDR2 YYNGEE. The CDR3 is 17 amino acids. Trimming stripped 4 bases from V and 0 bases from J, with 14 bases between.

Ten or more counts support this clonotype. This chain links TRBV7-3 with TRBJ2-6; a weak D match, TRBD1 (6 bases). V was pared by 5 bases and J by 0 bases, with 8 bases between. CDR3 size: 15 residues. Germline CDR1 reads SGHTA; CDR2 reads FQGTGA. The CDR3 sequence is CASSPQGSGANVLTF. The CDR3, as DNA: TGTGCCAGCAGCCCACAGGGCTCTGGGGCCAACGTCCTGACTTTC.

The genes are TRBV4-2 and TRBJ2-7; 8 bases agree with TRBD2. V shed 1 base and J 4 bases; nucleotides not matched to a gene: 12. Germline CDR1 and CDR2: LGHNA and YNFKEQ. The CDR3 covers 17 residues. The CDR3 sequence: CASSQAGLGTSRYEQYF. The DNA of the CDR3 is TGTGCCAGCAGCCAAGCGGGGCTAGGGACTAGTAGATACGAGCAGTACTTC.

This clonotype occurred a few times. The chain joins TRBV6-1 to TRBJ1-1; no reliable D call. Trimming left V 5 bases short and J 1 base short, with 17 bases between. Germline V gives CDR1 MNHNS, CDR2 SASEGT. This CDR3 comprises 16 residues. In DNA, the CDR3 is TGTGCCAGCAGTCCTAAAACGAATCCGAGGAACACTGAAGCTTTCTTT. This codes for CASSPKTNPRNTEAFF.

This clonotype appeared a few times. The CDR3 region is CASDGLAGRGTFF. DNA of the CDR3: TGTGCCAGCGACGGACTAGCGGGGCGAGGGACGTTCTTC. This rearrangement joins TRBV12-3 or TRBV12-4 to TRBJ2-1; 12 bases align to TRBD2. The CDR3 extends over 13 amino acids. The junction had 11 bases not matched to a gene; V was cut back by 8 bases and J by 15 bases.

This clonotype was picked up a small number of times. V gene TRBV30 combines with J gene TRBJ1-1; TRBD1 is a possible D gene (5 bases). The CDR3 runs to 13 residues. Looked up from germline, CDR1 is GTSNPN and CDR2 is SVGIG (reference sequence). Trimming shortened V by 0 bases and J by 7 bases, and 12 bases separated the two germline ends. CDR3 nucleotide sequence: TGTGCCTGGAGTGTAGATGTAACAGGTGAAGCTTTCTTT. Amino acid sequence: CAWSVDVTGEAFF. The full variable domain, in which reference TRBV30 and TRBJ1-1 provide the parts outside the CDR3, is SQTIHQWPATLVQPVGSPLSLECTVEGTSNPNLYWYRQAAGRGLQLLFYSVGIGQISSEVPQNLSASRPQDRQFILSSKKLLLSDSGFYLCAWSVDVTGEAFFGQGTRLTVV.

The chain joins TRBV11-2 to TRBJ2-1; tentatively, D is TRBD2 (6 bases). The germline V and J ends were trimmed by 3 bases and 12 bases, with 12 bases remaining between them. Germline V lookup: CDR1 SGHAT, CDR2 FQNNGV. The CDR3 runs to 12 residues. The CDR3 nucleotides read TGTGCCAGCAGCTTGGCAGTGGGGGGGCAGTTCTTC. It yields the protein CASSLAVGGQFF.